These 11 T cell receptor beta chains came from one sample sequenced in a study of neurological immune-mediated disorders. From the 5' RACE reads, TCRdb called clonotypes with MiXCR, one entry per CDR3 protein. This table has about 48,000 distinct CDR3 sequences, about 5.6% appearing once. The sequenced material came from CD4+ T cells from blood. These TCRs come from a woman aged 18 to 35 with multiple sclerosis.

This clonotype was seen at least ten times. The CDR3: CASSPQYSGKEQYF. The CDR3 DNA sequence: TGTGCCAGCAGCCCCCAATACTCAGGGAAAGAGCAGTACTTC. The chain recombines TRBV5-6 with TRBJ2-7; maybe TRBD1 (5 bases). Germline CDR1 and CDR2: SGHDT and YYEEEE. V lost 4 bases and J 7 bases, leaving 18 bases between the germline ends. CDR3 size: 14 residues.

In its sample, this clonotype was seen many times. The chain has TRBV7-8 and TRBJ1-2, with D possibly being TRBD1 (6 bases). From germline, CDR1 is SGHVS and CDR2 FQNEAQ. This CDR3 has 16 residues. Trimming left V 2 bases short and J 6 bases short, with 19 bases between. CDR3 in DNA: TGTGCCAGCAGCTTATCGTCGAGGGCAGGGGTCGATGGCTACACCTTC. Protein sequence: CASSLSSRAGVDGYTF.

There are many counts of this clonotype. This sequence joins TRBV5-5 and TRBJ2-2; 8 positions match TRBD2. Germline trimming cut 1 base from V and 6 bases from J; bases unmatched to any gene: 8. From germline, CDR1 is SGHKS and CDR2 YYEKEE (reference sequence). The CDR3 length is 16 residues. CDR3 coding DNA: TGTGCCAGCAGCTTGCGGGAGGGGCGATTGGCCGGGGAGCTGTTTTTT. Its translation: CASSLREGRLAGELFF.

In this sample, this clonotype turned up many times. The genes are TRBV29-1 and TRBJ1-3, with a possible D match to TRBD1 (5 bases). Trimming shortened V by 3 bases and J by 3 bases, and 12 bases separated the two germline ends. CDR1 is SQVTM and CDR2 is ANQGSEA in the germline V gene. The CDR3 has 14 residues. CDR3 in DNA: TGCAGCGTTGATCGCAGGGAAAGTGGAAACACCATATATTTT. It translates to CSVDRRESGNTIYF. The variable domain in full, completed from reference TRBV29-1 and TRBJ1-3, reads SAVISQKPSRDICQRGTSLTIQCQVDSQVTMMFWYRQQPGQSLTLIATANQGSEATYESGFVIDKFPISRPNLTFSTLTVSNMSPEDSSIYLCSVDRRESGNTIYFGEGSWLTVV.

The chain uses TRBV18 and TRBJ2-7; 7 positions agree with TRBD2. CDR1 is KGHSH and CDR2 is LQKENI in the germline V gene. The CDR3 extends over 15 amino acids. The trim removed 1 base at V and 6 bases at J, leaving 9 bases unmatched. The CDR3 here is CASSPRQGGEGEQYF. The CDR3 DNA reads TGTGCCAGCTCACCACGCCAGGGAGGGGAAGGCGAGCAGTACTTC. Full variable domain (remainder filled in from reference TRBV18 and TRBJ2-7): NAGVMQNPRHLVRRRGQEARLRCSPMKGHSHVYWYRQLPEEGLKFMVYLQKENIIDESGMPKERFSAEFPKEGPSILRIQQVVRGDSAAYFCASSPRQGGEGEQYFGPGTRLTVT.

This clonotype was seen more than once but under ten times. This rearrangement joins TRBV19 to TRBJ2-1; no definite D call. Germline CDR1 LNHDA, CDR2 SQIVND (reference sequence). The CDR3 runs 13 residues. V shed 6 bases and J shed 6 bases, with 12 bases lying between them. CDR3 nucleotide sequence: TGTGCCAGTAGACGAAAAGGAGCCAATGAGCAGTTCTTC. Translation: CASRRKGANEQFF. Drawing the rest from reference TRBV19 and TRBJ2-1, the complete variable domain is DGGITQSPKYLFRKEGQNVTLSCEQNLNHDAMYWYRQDPGQGLRLIYYSQIVNDFQKGDIAEGYSVSREKKESFPLTVTSAQKNPTAFYLCASRRKGANEQFFGPGTRLTVL.

This clonotype was found many times. An end of the junction differs from the germline gene, which may be a read error. The V call is TRBV7-7, the J call TRBJ2-2, with 7 nucleotides matching TRBD1. CDR1 SSHAT and CDR2 FNYEAQ come from the germline V gene (reference sequence). The CDR3 spans 15 residues. The CDR3, as DNA: TGTGCTAGCAAGACGGGACAGAGCTACACCGGGGAGCTGTTTTTT. The encoded protein is CASKTGQSYTGELFF.

This clonotype was seen repeatedly, ten times or more. This sequence joins TRBV5-1 and TRBJ1-2, with D possibly matching TRBD1 (6 bases). The CDR3 is 14 amino acids. CDR1 is SGHRS and CDR2 is YFSETQ in the germline V gene. Deletions cut 5 bases from V and 4 bases from J, with 15 bases between. The CDR3 DNA reads as TGCGCCAGCAGTATTGAAACAGGGCGCTATGGCTACACCTTC. Its translation is CASSIETGRYGYTF.

In this sample, this clonotype turned up a few times. The chain employs TRBV2 and TRBJ2-3; D not certain. This CDR3 contains 14 residues. V lost 8 bases and J 3 bases, leaving 15 bases between the germline ends. Germline values: CDR1 SNHLY, CDR2 FYNNEI. The CDR3 DNA reads TGTGCCAGCGTCCCCAAGGGTTCGACAGATACGCAGTATTTT. Its translation: CASVPKGSTDTQYF.

This chain uses TRBV10-2 with TRBJ1-2; D perhaps matches TRBD1 (6 bases). Trimming removed 6 bases at V and 2 bases at J, with 10 bases between. The V gene's germline CDR1 is WSHSY and CDR2 SAAADI. The CDR3 totals 13 residues. CDR3 sequence reads: CASRSRGNYGYTF. The CDR3 region has the DNA TGCGCCAGCAGGTCCAGGGGAAACTATGGCTACACCTTC.

This clonotype was counted many times. The gene calls are TRBV3-1 and TRBJ2-5; D may correspond to TRBD1 or TRBD2 (5 bases each). Deletions cut 6 bases from V and 1 base from J, with 9 bases between. CDR3 size: 13 residues. CDR1 is LGHDT and CDR2 is YNNKEL in the germline V gene (reference sequence). CDR3 protein: CASRPGTQETQYF. The CDR3 bases are TGTGCCAGCAGGCCGGGGACCCAAGAGACCCAGTACTTC.